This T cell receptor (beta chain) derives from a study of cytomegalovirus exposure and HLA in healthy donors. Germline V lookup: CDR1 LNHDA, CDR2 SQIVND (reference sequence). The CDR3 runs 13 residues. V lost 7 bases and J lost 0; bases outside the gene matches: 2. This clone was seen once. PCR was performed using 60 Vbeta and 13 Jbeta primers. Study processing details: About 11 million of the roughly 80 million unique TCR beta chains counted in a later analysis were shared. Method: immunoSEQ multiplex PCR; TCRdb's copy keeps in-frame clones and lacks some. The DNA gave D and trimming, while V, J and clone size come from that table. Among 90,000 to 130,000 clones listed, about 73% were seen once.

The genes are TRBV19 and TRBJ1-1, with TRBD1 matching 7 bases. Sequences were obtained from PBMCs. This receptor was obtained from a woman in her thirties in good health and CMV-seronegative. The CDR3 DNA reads TGTGCCAGTAAGGGACAGCTGAACACTGAAGCTTTCTTT. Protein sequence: CASKGQLNTEAFF.